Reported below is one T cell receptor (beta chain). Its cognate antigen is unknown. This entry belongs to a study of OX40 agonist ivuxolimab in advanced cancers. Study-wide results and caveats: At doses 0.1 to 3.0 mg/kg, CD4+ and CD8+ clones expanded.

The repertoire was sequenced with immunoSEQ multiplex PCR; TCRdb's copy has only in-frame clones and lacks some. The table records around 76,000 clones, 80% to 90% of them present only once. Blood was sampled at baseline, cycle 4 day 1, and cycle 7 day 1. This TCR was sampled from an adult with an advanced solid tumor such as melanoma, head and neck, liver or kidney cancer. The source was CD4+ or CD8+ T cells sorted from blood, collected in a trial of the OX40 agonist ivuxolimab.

CDR3 DNA sequence: TGTGCCAGCCTAGATAGGACAGGGGGTGGAAGGGCTTTCTTT. This codes for CASLDRTGGGRAFF. This chain joins TRBV2 and TRBJ1-1, with TRBD1 identical over 10 bases. This CDR3 spans 14 amino acids. Losses at the gene ends were 8 bases for V and 11 bases for J; bases not matched to a gene: 14. Germline CDR1 reads SNHLY; CDR2 reads FYNNEI.